Listed below are T cell receptor beta chains from one sample, sequenced in a study of blood T cell repertoires in COVID-19. Assay: immunoSEQ multiplex PCR; the TCRdb copy retains only in-frame clones and omits some. The table lists about 160,000 clones, approximately 79% of them singletons. Specimen: peripheral blood. These receptors were obtained from a woman aged 55-70 years with COVID-19, enrolled during active disease. CDR3s include the opening cysteine and the closing phenylalanine or tryptophan. The D gene is left open where the match is weak. Size is omitted from some rows. Given values are once, few, many or a class for expanded clones.

V	size	J	D	DNA	CDR3
TRBV5-1	-	TRBJ2-7	-	TGCGCCAGCAGCCCTCAGACAGGAACCTACGAGCAGTACTTC	CASSPQTGTYEQYF
TRBV2	-	TRBJ2-1	TRBD2	TGTGCCAGCAGGGCCGGCGGACTAGCGGGAGATTGGAATGAGCAGTTCTTC	CASRAGGLAGDWNEQFF
TRBV5-1	few	TRBJ1-2	-	TGCGCCAGCAGCTTGGGCACTTCTAACTATGGCTACACCTTC	CASSLGTSNYGYTF
TRBV18	-	TRBJ2-1	TRBD2	TGTGCCAGCTCACCAGGACTAGCGGGGGGCTACAATGAGCAGTTCTTC	CASSPGLAGGYNEQFF
TRBV28	few	TRBJ1-2	-	TGTGCCAGCAGTTTATGGCGTCAGGGTGATGGCTACACCTTC	CASSLWRQGDGYTF
TRBV6-5	-	TRBJ1-4	-	TGTGCCAGCAAGACAGGAGGTTTTGGTGAAAAACTGTTTTTT	CASKTGGFGEKLFF
TRBV11-2	-	TRBJ2-3	TRBD2	TGTGCCAGCAGCTTAGAAGTATCGGTGACAGCGGGGACGACTGGTACGCAGTATTTT	CASSLEVSVTAGTTGTQYF
TRBV19	-	TRBJ2-1	-	TGTGCCAGCCGGACAGCTAAGGGGGTTGGCGAGCAGTTCTTC	CASRTAKGVGEQFF
TRBV6-5	once	TRBJ2-5	-	TGTGCCAGCAGTTACTCGTCTAGTGAGCAAGAGACCCAGTACTTC	CASSYSSSEQETQYF
TRBV28	-	TRBJ2-1	TRBD2	TGTGCCAGCAGATCTAGCGGGGGTTACAATGAGCAGTTCTTC	CASRSSGGYNEQFF
TRBV14	-	TRBJ2-1	TRBD1	TGTGCCAGCAGCGCGCCGACCGGGACAGGGAACAATGAGCAGTTCTTC	CASSAPTGTGNNEQFF
TRBV4-3	few	TRBJ2-7	TRBD2	TGCGCCAGCAGCCCACTCTTAGCGGGAGAGTATTCCTACGAGCAGTACTTC	CASSPLLAGEYSYEQYF
TRBV24-1	many	TRBJ2-3	TRBD2	TGTGCCACCAGTGATTCGGGACTAGCGGGAGATGGTATAACAGATACGCAGTATTTT	CATSDSGLAGDGITDTQYF
TRBV27	-	TRBJ1-6	-	TGTGCCAGCAGCCTAGTTGGAGGTCTGGGAGTGAATTCACCCCTCCACTTT	CASSLVGGLGVNSPLHF
TRBV7-7	-	TRBJ2-7	TRBD2	TGTGCTAGCAGCCCGGGGACTAGCGAAACCTACGAGCAGTACTTC	CASSPGTSETYEQYF
TRBV2	-	TRBJ2-3	TRBD2	TGTGCCAGCAGTGTACTAGCGGGTTTCACAGATACGCAGTATTTT	CASSVLAGFTDTQYF
TRBV2	-	TRBJ2-3	-	TGTGCCTCCAGCACCGACAGGATGCACACAGATACGCAGTATTTT	CASSTDRMHTDTQYF
TRBV6-6	-	TRBJ2-2	-	TGTGCCAGCAGTTCCCAGGGCGGGAACACCGGGGAGCTGTTTTTT	CASSSQGGNTGELFF
TRBV30	-	TRBJ1-1	-	TGTGCCTGGAGCGGGCAGGGGTCAAACACTGAAGCTTTCTTT	CAWSGQGSNTEAFF
TRBV4-2	once	TRBJ2-1	TRBD2	TGTGCCAGCAGCCAAGGTGCTGGACTAGCGGGAGGGAGCTCCTACAATGAGCAGTTCTTC	CASSQGAGLAGGSSYNEQFF
TRBV28	-	TRBJ1-3	-	TGTGCCAGCAGTCCAGATATTGGACTGGTATCTGGAAACACCATATATTTT	CASSPDIGLVSGNTIYF
TRBV6-5	-	TRBJ1-1	TRBD1	TGTGCCAGCACCCCAAGGGCAGGGGGGTCTGCTTTCTTT	CASTPRAGGSAFF
TRBV29-1	-	TRBJ2-1	-	TGCAGCGCAGGGGTCGGCAATGAGCAGTTCTTC	CSAGVGNEQFF
TRBV7-2	-	TRBJ1-2	-	TGTGCCAGCAGCTTAGGAGGTAGCCACTATGGCTACACCTTC	CASSLGGSHYGYTF
TRBV2	-	TRBJ2-3	TRBD1	TGTGCCAGCAGTGAAGCGGAGACAGGGGGCGTGGGAGATACGCAGTATTTT	CASSEAETGGVGDTQYF
TRBV3-1/TRBV3-2	-	TRBJ2-1	-	TGTGCCAGCAGCCAAGCTCGGCGGGGTGAGCAGTTCTTC	CASSQARRGEQFF
TRBV3-1/TRBV3-2	-	TRBJ2-2	-	TGTGCCAGCAGCCAAGTAGGGGTGGGCGGGGAGCTGTTTTTT	CASSQVGVGGELFF
TRBV29-1	-	TRBJ1-2	TRBD1	TGCAGCGTTGGGGGGACAGGGGGCTATGGCTACACCTTC	CSVGGTGGYGYTF
TRBV19	few	TRBJ2-3	TRBD1	TGTGCCAGTAGTCCCAGGACAGGCCTCAACTCAGATACGCAGTATTTT	CASSPRTGLNSDTQYF
TRBV9	few	TRBJ1-3	-	TGTGCCAGCAGCGTAGCGTGGCACTCTGGAAACACCATATATTTT	CASSVAWHSGNTIYF
TRBV6-2/TRBV6-3	-	TRBJ2-7	-	TGTGCCAGCAGTCCACCACCGACATTTTACGAGCAGTACTTC	CASSPPPTFYEQYF
TRBV24-1	-	TRBJ2-3	TRBD2	TGTGCCACCAGTGACAGAACTGGCGGGGGGAGCGATACGCAGTATTTT	CATSDRTGGGSDTQYF
TRBV28	-	TRBJ1-1	-	TGTGCCAGCAGTTTGAGTGCGACGGGAAACACTGAAGCTTTCTTT	CASSLSATGNTEAFF
TRBV5-1	-	TRBJ2-5	-	TGCGCCAGCAGTAACGCACAGCTGCAAGAGACCCAGTACTTC	CASSNAQLQETQYF
TRBV6-5	once	TRBJ1-3	-	TGTGCCAGCAGTTTAGGCAGCGGACGCTCTGGAAACACCATATATTTT	CASSLGSGRSGNTIYF
TRBV27	-	TRBJ2-1	TRBD2	TGTGCCAGCAGTCCCGGACTAGCGGGCTACAATGAGCAGTTCTTC	CASSPGLAGYNEQFF
TRBV5-8	few	TRBJ1-4	TRBD1	TGTGCCAGCAGCTCCGGGACAGGCGCAACTAATGAAAAACTGTTTTTT	CASSSGTGATNEKLFF
TRBV9	-	TRBJ1-3	-	TGTGCCAGCAGCGTACGCGGAACCGGCTCTGGAAACACCATATATTTT	CASSVRGTGSGNTIYF
TRBV7-3	-	TRBJ2-5	TRBD1	TGTGCCAGCAGCAAGACAGGGGGTAAAGAGACCCAGTACTTC	CASSKTGGKETQYF
TRBV7-2	-	TRBJ2-1	-	TGTGCCAGCAGCTTAGTTGTGTCGAGCAATGAGCAGTTCTTC	CASSLVVSSNEQFF
TRBV30	once	TRBJ2-5	-	TGTGCCTGGAGGTCACGGGGTTGGGAGACCCAGTACTTC	CAWRSRGWETQYF
TRBV3-1/TRBV3-2	-	TRBJ2-1	TRBD2	TGTGCCAGCAGCCGAACTAGCGGGGCAGGAAATGAGCAGTTCTTC	CASSRTSGAGNEQFF
TRBV19	once	TRBJ2-2	-	TGTGCCAGTAGTATAATCGGGAGCGCGAACACCGGGGAGCTGTTTTTT	CASSIIGSANTGELFF
TRBV12-1	-	TRBJ2-1	-	TGTGCCAGCAGCTCGGAGGGGCGGGACCCCTCCGATGAGCAGTTCTTC	CASSSEGRDPSDEQFF
TRBV28	-	TRBJ1-2	-	TGTGCCAGCAGCAGTGGAGGGCGTTACCATGGCTACACCTTC	CASSSGGRYHGYTF
TRBV7-3	-	TRBJ2-1	-	TGTGCCAGCAGCTTATTCGCAGGGAATAACAATGAGCAGTTCTTC	CASSLFAGNNNEQFF